This TCR beta chain originates from a study of response to subunit inactivated influenza vaccine. MiXCR, applied by TCRdb to the RT-PCR reads, yields one record per CDR3 protein. The sample has about 160,000 distinct CDR3 sequences; about 11% are singletons. Trimming took off 5 bases at V and 7 bases at J, with 15 bases between the two ends. There are 13 residues in the CDR3. The germline V gene encodes CDR1 SNHLY and CDR2 FYNNEI. The sequence was collected from a man aged 50 to 60 who received an inactivated influenza vaccine. V usage is TRBV2 and J usage is TRBJ2-7; D is unclear. The material was non-naive T cells sorted from PBMCs, obtained 40 to 50 days after vaccination. CDR3 amino acids: CASSPFVDQEQYF. In DNA form, the CDR3 reads TGTGCCAGCAGTCCCTTTGTCGACCAGGAGCAGTACTTC.